This T cell receptor (beta chain) is drawn from a study of Tregs in tolerant kidney transplant recipients. Study observations and caveats: The most relevant donor-specific Treg TCRbeta repertoire apparently came from expansion with activated donor B cells. Few patients were studied, so findings need validation in larger groups. No direct test of biological reproducibility was done here.

Thawed PBMCs were FACS-sorted into unstimulated CD4+CD25+CD127- regulatory T cells, CD4+CD25- non-regulatory cells, CD4 and CD8 cells. Regarding this clone: Its antigen is unidentified.

TCRdb keeps only in-frame clones here, not all; method: immunoSEQ multiplex PCR. The table shows roughly 250,000 clones, with approximately 84% occurring only once. This receptor was identified in a human donor in good health. Specimen: CD4+ T cells from blood.

CDR3 nucleotides: TGCAGCGCCAAGGGACCGCGCGGTCAGCCCCAGCATTTT. Translating it yields CSAKGPRGQPQHF. The V and J genes are TRBV29-1 and TRBJ1-5; a possible D gene is TRBD1 (5 bases). Looked up from germline, CDR1 is SQVTM and CDR2 is ANQGSEA. The V end was cut by 7 bases, the J end by 6 bases, with 16 bases between. CDR3 size: 13 residues.